The source of this TCR beta chain is a study of blood T cell repertoires in COVID-19. Across the whole study: Sample material is recorded as cDNA or gDNA derived from T cells, B-cell-depleted T cells, or PBMCs.

This clone was seen many times. The study drew participants aged about 18 to 89 years from about two dozen US areas. Self-reported history from a screening survey and questionnaire set each donor's cohort. Original handling: The authors estimated nucleated cell counts from reference gene primer amplification. Data came from immunoSEQ multiplex PCR; TCRdb stores just in-frame clones and leaves some out. V, J and clone size are taken as reported in that table, and D and trimming were inferred from the DNA itself. The table has about 190,000 clones, approximately 80% seen once. This clonotype was obtained from an older woman with acute COVID-19. Sequenced input: PBMCs or T cells enriched from blood (not recorded which).

CDR3 coding DNA: TGTGCCAGCTCACCACCGACAGGGGGCGCGAGAGGGGAGACCCAGTACTTC. Translating it yields CASSPPTGGARGETQYF. The chain links TRBV18 to TRBJ2-5, with TRBD1 matching over 10 bases. This CDR3 comprises 17 residues. V shed 0 bases, J shed 5 bases, and the junction held 9 bases outside the gene matches. Germline lookup yields CDR1 KGHSH and CDR2 LQKENI.